The 17 T cell receptor beta chains presented below share a single source sample, sequenced in a study of regulatory T cells in long-lasting Graves disease. To make TCR beta libraries, researchers used iRepertoire HTBI primers and Arm-PCR of CDR3 regions. TCRdb independently ran MiXCR on the multiplex PCR reads; one entry per CDR3 protein. Of 350,000 to 450,000 distinct CDR3 sequences in the sample, 10% to 15% were seen once. Time point denoted: newly diagnosed GD, antithyroid drugs for less than 3 months. The TCR library was made from RNA that had been extracted from PBMCs in TRIzol. The sample was also reused in another study, on T cells in Graves' hyperthyroidism and ophthalmopathy.

The sequencing here drew on peripheral blood mononuclear cells (PBMCs), taken at new diagnosis, from a patient treated with antithyroid drugs. Receptors originate from a woman aged 18-29 years with Graves disease.

This clonotype occurred a few times. The chain is built from TRBV6-1 and TRBJ1-1; unclear D gene. CDR3 length equals 12 residues. Germline CDR1 is MNHNS and CDR2 is SASEGT. Trimming removed 5 bases from V and 11 bases from J, with 15 bases in between. CDR3 nucleotide sequence: TGTGCCAGCAGTAAAGAGGGTGGCGGCGCTTTCTTT. As protein: CASSKEGGGAFF.

This clonotype was seen only a few times. This chain links TRBV10-3 with TRBJ2-1; D is possibly TRBD2 (5 bases). This CDR3 is 16 amino acids long. Deletions cut 6 bases from V and 0 bases from J, with 15 bases between. Germline V CDR1 and CDR2: ENHRY, SYGVKD. DNA of the CDR3: TGTGCCATCAGGGGTGTTGGGGAGACCTCCTACAATGAGCAGTTCTTC. This sequence encodes CAIRGVGETSYNEQFF.

This clonotype has ten or more counts. This sequence joins TRBV7-9 and TRBJ2-1, with 11 nucleotides matching TRBD2. V shed 4 bases, J shed 3 bases, and the junction held 2 bases outside the gene matches. The germline V gene encodes CDR1 SEHNR and CDR2 FQNEAQ (reference sequence). The CDR3 totals 15 residues. CDR3 sequence: CASSWGLADYNEQFF. The DNA for the CDR3 is TGTGCCAGCAGCTGGGGACTAGCGGACTACAATGAGCAGTTCTTC.

This clonotype has more than one count but fewer than ten. The V gene is TRBV5-1, the J gene TRBJ1-2; possible D gene TRBD1, 6 bases. The CDR3 totals 15 residues. Between the trimmed V and J ends, which lost 3 bases and 3 bases, there was a span of 15 bases. Germline-derived CDR1 and CDR2 are SGHRS and YFSETQ. The CDR3 DNA sequence: TGCGCCAGCAGCTCCGGTAGGGGGAATGACTATGGCTACACCTTC. Residues: CASSSGRGNDYGYTF.

This clonotype was counted between two and nine times. V and J are TRBV13 and TRBJ2-1; 10 bases match TRBD2. CDR1 is PRHDT, CDR2 FYEKMQ, per germline (reference sequence). V shed 3 bases, J shed 9 bases, and the junction held 8 bases outside the gene matches. CDR3 length: 15 residues. CDR3 nucleotide sequence: TGTGCCAGCAGCTTGGGCCCAGCGGGAGGGAGTGAGCAGTTCTTC. Translating it yields CASSLGPAGGSEQFF.

In its sample, this clonotype was seen a few times. V is TRBV4-3 and J is TRBJ2-1; TRBD2 matches 8 bases. J lost 4 bases, V lost 0 bases, and 11 bases had no gene match. The CDR3 is 18 amino acids. CDR1 and CDR2 (germline): LGHNA, YSLEER. The CDR3 DNA follows: TGCGCCAGCAGCCAAGATCGGAGTGGCGGGGGGATTTACAATGAGCAGTTCTTC. Translated, it gives CASSQDRSGGGIYNEQFF.

V usage is TRBV29-1 and J usage is TRBJ1-1, with 7 bases that match TRBD1. The germline V gene encodes CDR1 SQVTM and CDR2 ANQGSEA. This CDR3 spans 14 amino acids. J gave up 6 bases and V 6 bases, and 13 bases lay outside the gene matches. The CDR3 sequence: CSVDWTGKAAEAFF. The CDR3 DNA reads TGCAGCGTGGACTGGACAGGAAAGGCCGCTGAAGCTTTCTTT.

This clonotype was seen many times. This rearrangement joins TRBV20-1 to TRBJ1-2; 8 nucleotides align to TRBD1. J gave up 5 bases and V 3 bases, and 8 bases lay outside the gene matches. This CDR3 region has 14 residues. CDR1 is DFQATT, CDR2 SNEGSKA, per germline (reference sequence). DNA of the CDR3: TGCAGTGCTAGGGACAGGGCCAGGGGGTATGGCTACACCTTC. Translated, it gives CSARDRARGYGYTF.

This clonotype has at least ten counts. The chain recombines TRBV18 with TRBJ1-1; TRBD1 agrees at 7 bases. V gave up 2 bases and J gave up 4 bases; unmatched junction bases: 10. Germline lookup yields CDR1 KGHSH and CDR2 LQKENI. The CDR3 is 16 amino acids. As DNA, the CDR3 is TGTGCCAGCTCACCAACACGACAGGGCCGATTCACTGAAGCTTTCTTT. It translates to CASSPTRQGRFTEAFF.

The chain links TRBV9 to TRBJ2-3, with D maybe TRBD2 (6 bases). This CDR3 is built from 11 residues. V shed 7 bases and J shed 8 bases, with 11 bases lying between them. Germline CDR1 reads SGDLS; CDR2 reads YYNGEE. CDR3 amino acids: CASDAGGTQYF. CDR3 nucleotides: TGTGCCAGCGACGCCGGGGGTACGCAGTATTTT.

This clonotype was counted ten times or more. The CDR3 DNA reads TGCGCCAGCAGCCCCTGGACAGGTTCGGACGAGCAGTACTTC. Translated, it gives CASSPWTGSDEQYF. The chain is built from TRBV4-1 and TRBJ2-7, with 7 bases aligning to TRBD1. Germline assignment: CDR1 MGHRA and CDR2 YSYEKL. There are 14 residues in the CDR3. V lost 4 bases, J lost 5 bases, and 8 bases stayed unmatched.

This clonotype came up many times. DNA of the CDR3: TGCAGTGCTAGAGAGTATTACAACACCGGGGAGCTGTTTTTT. Amino acids: CSAREYYNTGELFF. The chain carries TRBV20-1 and TRBJ2-2; D gene ambiguous. V lost 0 bases and J lost 2, with 7 bases in between. The CDR3 sequence is 14 residues long. Germline CDR1 reads DFQATT; CDR2 reads SNEGSKA (reference sequence).

This clonotype was observed a handful of times. Relative to the germline gene, one junction end is altered; a read error may explain this. The J gene is TRBJ2-2, the V gene TRBV20-1; 8 nucleotides agree with TRBD2. Germline lookup yields CDR1 DFQATT and CDR2 SNEGSKA (reference sequence). The CDR3 is 16 amino acids. The CDR3 sequence: CSARAGGSLWAGEPFF. The CDR3 coding sequence is TGCAGTGCTAGGGCGGGAGGCTCCCTCTGGGCCGGGGAGCCGTTTTTT.

This clonotype was seen a handful of times. The genes are TRBV19 and TRBJ1-5; D not certain. The CDR3 covers 19 residues. Germline V CDR1 and CDR2: LNHDA, SQIVND (reference sequence). V was cut by 4 bases and J by 0 bases, with 22 bases left in between. The CDR3 is CASSTWLRWAADSNQPQHF. DNA for the CDR3: TGTGCCAGTAGTACTTGGCTTAGGTGGGCAGCCGATAGCAATCAGCCCCAGCATTTT.

Ten or more counts support this clonotype. The J gene is TRBJ1-2, the V gene TRBV24-1, with TRBD1 as a possible D gene (5 bases). CDR3 length: 13 residues. Germline-derived CDR1 and CDR2 are KGHDR and SFDVKD. V was cut by 9 bases and J by 5 bases, with 15 bases left in between. The CDR3 nucleotides read TGTGCCACCGGAGCAGGGTCTGAGTATGGCTACACCTTC. Translation gives CATGAGSEYGYTF.

About this clonotype: A read error is possible here, since a much larger clone lies one base away. J is TRBJ2-5 and V is TRBV3-1; 7 bases agree with TRBD1. Trimming removed 3 bases from V and 5 bases from J; junction bases left unmatched: 9. The CDR3 has 15 residues. Germline CDR1 is LGHDT and CDR2 is YNNKEL (reference sequence). The CDR3 DNA reads as TGTGCCAGCAGCCAGCCGGACAGGTGTGAGGAGACCCAGTACTTC. Its translation is CASSQPDRCEETQYF.

This clonotype was recorded at least ten times. The CDR3 protein is CASSFRLGANNQPQHF. CDR3 sequence (DNA): TGTGCCAGCAGTTTCCGCCTAGGGGCCAATAATCAGCCCCAGCATTTT. The rearrangement links TRBV27 to TRBJ1-5, with D possibly TRBD1 on 5 matching bases. V gave up 3 bases and J gave up 4 bases, with 16 bases separating them. Germline V gene data show CDR1 as MNHEY and CDR2 as SMNVEV (reference sequence). The CDR3 contains 16 residues.